Given below is one TCR beta chain in context. This specimen comes from a study of T cell responses to AZD1222 COVID-19 vaccine. Trimming removed 3 bases at V and 2 bases at J, with 9 bases between. Germline CDR1 and CDR2: MDHEN and SYDVKM. CDR3 length equals 14 residues. Data came from immunoSEQ multiplex PCR; TCRdb stores just in-frame clones and leaves some out. The repertoire consists of 35,000 to 45,000 clones, with around three quarters occurring once and the leading ten covering approximately 3.9%. This specimen consisted of peripheral blood, obtained on day 0 of AZD1222 vaccination. V usage is TRBV28 and J usage is TRBJ2-3; D not certain. The clonotype originates from an adult in good health. The CDR3 loop reads CASSLNRNTDTQYF. Written as DNA, the CDR3 is TGTGCCAGCAGTTTGAACAGAAACACAGATACGCAGTATTTT.